Below are 32 T cell receptor beta chains sequenced from a single sample in a study of control samples from healthy donors and cancer patients. Assay used: immunoSEQ multiplex PCR; TCRdb lists only in-frame clones, some missing. The table records about 140,000 clones, roughly 89% of them present only once. The source material was blood. The receptors were sampled from a man aged 25 to 40 in good health.

The chain has TRBV6-5 and TRBJ2-1; 8 nucleotides match TRBD2. Trimming took 10 bases from V and 4 from J; bases not matched to a gene: 9. Germline V CDR1 and CDR2: MNHEY, SVGAGI. The CDR3 consists of 14 residues. CDR3 protein: CATQPAGDYNEQFF. The CDR3 coding sequence is TGTGCCACCCAGCCAGCGGGAGATTACAATGAGCAGTTCTTC.

This clone was detected a few times. The rearrangement links TRBV30 to TRBJ1-1, with D hard to call. Trimming left V 2 bases short and J 10 bases short, with 8 bases between. This CDR3 region has 10 residues. Germline V gene lookup returns CDR1 GTSNPN and CDR2 SVGIG (reference sequence). The CDR3 bases are TGTGCCTGGAGTAAGGTAGGAGCTTTCTTT. It translates to CAWSKVGAFF.

This sequence joins TRBV6-5 and TRBJ2-5, with D possibly matching TRBD1 (5 bases). V lost 6 bases and J 9 bases, leaving 14 bases between the germline ends. Germline V CDR1 and CDR2: MNHEY, SVGAGI. This CDR3 has 12 amino acids. This CDR3 is CASRDLLGAQYF. The CDR3 nucleotides read TGTGCCAGCAGGGATCTTTTAGGGGCCCAGTACTTC.

The genes are TRBV2 and TRBJ1-5; D gene uncertain. The CDR3 totals 13 residues. Germline loops: CDR1 SNHLY, CDR2 FYNNEI. The ends were cut back, 11 bases at V and 0 bases at J, with 11 bases in the middle. CDR3 sequence: CASTYYSNQPQHF. Written as DNA, the CDR3 is TGTGCCTCAACATATTATAGCAATCAGCCCCAGCATTTT. The complete variable domain, with remaining parts taken from reference TRBV2 and TRBJ1-5, reads EPEVTQTPSHQVTQMGQEVILRCVPISNHLYFYWYRQILGQKVEFLVSFYNNEISEKSEIFDDQFSVERPDGSNFTLKIRSTKLEDSAMYFCASTYYSNQPQHFGDGTRLSIL.

CDR3 nucleotide sequence: TGTGCCAGCAGCTTAGCCAGGGCAAATTATTGGGCTTTCTTT. Amino acid sequence: CASSLARANYWAFF. This chain uses TRBV11-3 with TRBJ1-1; D perhaps matches TRBD1 (5 bases). CDR1 is SGHNT and CDR2 is YENEEA in the germline V gene. The CDR3 is made up of 14 amino acids. V lost 1 base, J lost 11 bases, and 17 bases lay in between.

The chain links TRBV7-3 to TRBJ2-1; 7 nucleotides agree with TRBD2. The length of the CDR3 is 14 residues. The germline gives CDR1 SGHTA, CDR2 FQGTGA. Unmatched junction bases numbered 4, after V lost 3 bases and J lost 5 bases. CDR3 DNA: TGTGCCAGCAGCTTCGGCGGGAGTAACAATGAGCAGTTCTTC. Its translation is CASSFGGSNNEQFF.

The chain recombines TRBV6-4 with TRBJ2-1; D remains unclear. With 0 bases removed from V and 8 bases from J, the gap between germline ends came to 14 bases. CDR1 and CDR2 from the germline V gene are MRHNA and SNTAGT. This CDR3 is 15 amino acids long. CDR3 region: CASSDSNVGVDEQFF. The CDR3 coding sequence is TGTGCCAGCAGTGACTCGAACGTTGGGGTTGATGAGCAGTTCTTC.

V is TRBV7-2 and J is TRBJ2-3, with a weak D call TRBD2 (5 bases). V lost 1 base and J 4 bases, leaving 15 bases between the germline ends. The CDR3 extends over 16 amino acids. Germline assignment: CDR1 SGHTA and CDR2 FQGNSA. CDR3 sequence (DNA): TGTGCCAGCAGCTTAGGGACCTATAGCGTCCCAGATACGCAGTATTTT. It yields the protein CASSLGTYSVPDTQYF.

This clone was seen a handful of times. The chain has TRBV18 and TRBJ2-7; no clear D. Trimming removed 6 bases from V and 0 bases from J, with 6 bases in between. This CDR3 contains 12 residues. Germline V gene lookup returns CDR1 KGHSH and CDR2 LQKENI. The DNA for the CDR3 is TGTGCCAGCTCCGAGAACTCCTACGAGCAGTACTTC. It encodes CASSENSYEQYF.

This clone was observed a single time. The rearrangement joins TRBV7-8 to TRBJ1-4; D ambiguous. The CDR3 consists of 16 residues. Trimming removed 1 base at V and 0 bases at J, with 9 bases between. The germline V gene has CDR1 SGHVS and CDR2 FQNEAQ. CDR3 in DNA: TGTGCCAGCAGCTTAGTCTCAGCTGCAACTAATGAAAAACTGTTTTTT. It encodes CASSLVSAATNEKLFF.

This chain connects TRBV6-5 to TRBJ2-1, with D possibly being TRBD2 (5 bases). The CDR3 runs to 14 residues. V was shortened by 0 bases and J by 8 bases, with 11 bases between the two germline ends. Looked up from germline, CDR1 is MNHEY and CDR2 is SVGAGI. DNA for the CDR3: TGTGCCAGCAGTTACTCGTGGGAGTCTTATGAGCAGTTCTTC. As protein: CASSYSWESYEQFF.

The V gene is TRBV7-3, the J gene TRBJ2-3; no reliable D call. CDR1 and CDR2 (germline): SGHTA, FQGTGA. V was clipped by 1 base and J by 2 bases, with 4 bases between them. The CDR3 runs to 13 residues. The CDR3 nucleotides read TGTGCCAGCAGCTTAAATCCCACAGATACGCAGTATTTT. It codes for CASSLNPTDTQYF.

V is TRBV6-5 and J is TRBJ1-1; no definite D call. Germline V lookup: CDR1 MNHEY, CDR2 SVGAGI. Trimming stripped 2 bases from V and 6 bases from J, with 13 bases between. The CDR3 is made up of 14 amino acids. CDR3 sequence (DNA): TGTGCCAGCAGTTACGCCGACACGCTAGCTGAAGCTTTCTTT. Protein product: CASSYADTLAEAFF.

V usage is TRBV30 and J usage is TRBJ1-3; possible D gene TRBD1, 5 bases. This CDR3 has 13 amino acids. Trimming left V 3 bases short and J 3 bases short, with 9 bases between. CDR1 is GTSNPN, CDR2 SVGIG, per germline (reference sequence). The CDR3 sequence: CAWRRDGGNTIYF. The CDR3 DNA follows: TGTGCCTGGAGAAGGGACGGTGGAAACACCATATATTTT.

The chain uses TRBV2 and TRBJ2-7; D not resolved. V lost 6 bases and J lost 0, with 6 bases in between. CDR1 and CDR2 (germline): SNHLY, FYNNEI. CDR3 length equals 12 residues. The CDR3 reads CASSRSSYEQYF. The CDR3 DNA follows: TGTGCCAGCAGCCGGAGCTCCTACGAGCAGTACTTC.

J is TRBJ1-1 and V is TRBV7-9; TRBD1 matches 7 bases. In germline, CDR1 is SEHNR, CDR2 FQNEAQ (reference sequence). The V segment lost 5 bases and the J segment 7 bases; nucleotides outside the gene matches: 4. CDR3 length: 12 residues. The CDR3 loop is CASSPRDSEAFF. CDR3 bases: TGTGCCAGCAGCCCCCGGGACAGTGAAGCTTTCTTT.

This sequence joins TRBV10-3 and TRBJ2-1; D is ambiguous. The CDR3 is made up of 12 amino acids. Germline values: CDR1 ENHRY, CDR2 SYGVKD. V gave up 4 bases and J gave up 8 bases, with 9 bases separating them. The CDR3 DNA reads as TGTGCCATCAGTGGGAAGAGCGATGAGCAGTTCTTC. Protein sequence: CAISGKSDEQFF.

The chain couples TRBV19 to TRBJ2-2, with no clear D. Germline-derived CDR1 and CDR2 are LNHDA and SQIVND (reference sequence). V gave up 8 bases and J gave up 0 bases, with 7 bases separating them. The CDR3 runs to 13 residues. The CDR3 coding sequence is TGTGCCAGTGCGGCAACGAACACCGGGGAGCTGTTTTTT. Residues: CASAATNTGELFF.

This clone is a singleton in its sample. The rearrangement links TRBV2 to TRBJ1-5; D might be TRBD1 (6 bases). V lost 10 bases, J lost 1 base, and 32 bases lay in between. The CDR3 consists of 20 residues. Germline CDR1 is SNHLY and CDR2 is FYNNEI. This chain's CDR3 is CAIPLPSPSRGLWSNQPQHF. The DNA of the CDR3 is TGTGCCATTCCCCTGCCATCACCATCCAGGGGCCTGTGGAGCAATCAGCCCCAGCATTTT.

The chain carries TRBV28 and TRBJ2-7; TRBD2 matches 7 bases. The CDR3 is 15 amino acids. The V gene's germline CDR1 is MDHEN and CDR2 SYDVKM. With V trimmed by 5 bases and J by 4 bases, 11 bases remained unmatched. CDR3 nucleotides: TGTGCCAGCAGTCAACCGACTAGCTCGGGTTACGAGCAGTACTTC. Translating it yields CASSQPTSSGYEQYF.

This chain uses TRBV20-1 with TRBJ1-5; TRBD1 might be the D (6 bases). The CDR3 totals 14 residues. In germline, CDR1 is DFQATT, CDR2 SNEGSKA (reference sequence). V was trimmed by 3 bases and J by 2 bases, leaving 11 bases between them. CDR3 protein: CSASSRQGNQPQHF. CDR3 DNA: TGCAGTGCTAGTTCTAGACAGGGCAATCAGCCCCAGCATTTT.

The chain joins TRBV5-5 to TRBJ2-7; TRBD2 agrees at 14 bases. Unmatched junction bases numbered 11, after V lost 3 bases and J lost 0 bases. In germline, CDR1 is SGHKS, CDR2 YYEKEE (reference sequence). The CDR3 spans 19 residues. CDR3 in amino acids: CASSSQPGLAGVSSYEQYF. The CDR3 region has the DNA TGTGCCAGCAGCTCGCAACCGGGACTAGCGGGAGTCAGCTCCTACGAGCAGTACTTC.

The CDR3 reads CASRGGPYEQYF. CDR3 coding DNA: TGTGCCAGCAGGGGCGGCCCCTACGAGCAGTACTTC. The gene calls are TRBV25-1 and TRBJ2-7, with unresolved D. CDR1 and CDR2 from the germline V gene are MGHDK and SYGVNS. The CDR3 contains 12 residues. V lost 6 bases and J lost 2, with 8 bases in between.

The V call is TRBV19, the J call TRBJ1-1; D might be TRBD1 (6 bases). CDR1 LNHDA and CDR2 SQIVND come from the germline V gene (reference sequence). Deletions cut 4 bases from V and 0 bases from J, with 18 bases between. The CDR3 has 17 residues. This CDR3 is CASSNGGHYPMNTEAFF. The CDR3 nucleotides are TGTGCCAGTAGTAACGGGGGACATTACCCAATGAACACTGAAGCTTTCTTT.

The CDR3 DNA sequence: TGTGCCAGCATCGACATCCTAGATAGCGGGAGTCCTAATACGCAGTATTTT. It yields the protein CASIDILDSGSPNTQYF. The chain uses TRBV7-9 and TRBJ2-3; 9 nucleotides agree with TRBD2. This CDR3 is 17 amino acids long. Germline-derived CDR1 and CDR2 are SEHNR and FQNEAQ (reference sequence). With 7 bases clipped from V and 7 bases from J, the junction kept 18 bases outside the gene matches.

The CDR3 loop reads CATSRAPSGYSTDTQYF. In DNA form, the CDR3 reads TGTGCCACCAGCAGAGCCCCTAGCGGGTATAGCACAGATACGCAGTATTTT. The V call is TRBV15, the J call TRBJ2-3; 8 bases are a match to TRBD2. Germline CDR1 LNHNV, CDR2 YYDKDF (reference sequence). The V and J ends lost 1 base and 0 bases, in that order; junction bases with no gene match: 6. CDR3 length: 17 amino acids.

The chain recombines TRBV2 with TRBJ2-2; 9 positions match TRBD2. CDR1 is SNHLY and CDR2 is FYNNEI in the germline V gene. CDR3 length equals 14 residues. With 6 bases clipped from V and 6 bases from J, the junction kept 5 bases outside the gene matches. CDR3 nucleotides: TGTGCCAGCAGGGAGCGGGAGGTCGCCGGGGAGCTGTTTTTT. Protein: CASREREVAGELFF.

The chain uses TRBV27 and TRBJ2-5, with TRBD1 matching over 9 bases. The germline V gene has CDR1 MNHEY and CDR2 SMNVEV (reference sequence). This CDR3 contains 14 residues. The trim removed 2 bases at V and 10 bases at J, leaving 8 bases unmatched. This chain's CDR3 is CASSLGGQGWIQYF. In nucleotides, the CDR3 is TGTGCCAGCAGTTTAGGAGGACAGGGGTGGATCCAGTACTTC.

CDR3 in amino acids: CASSNRQNTEAFF. The CDR3 nucleotides read TGTGCCAGTAGTAACAGACAGAACACTGAAGCTTTCTTT. The chain has TRBV19 and TRBJ1-1; D call uncertain. The CDR3 is made up of 13 amino acids. V lost 4 bases, J lost 1 base, and 7 bases lay in between. Germline CDR1 is LNHDA and CDR2 is SQIVND (reference sequence).

The rearrangement uses TRBV28 and TRBJ2-3; 9 positions agree with TRBD2. The length of the CDR3 is 16 residues. The junction had 10 bases not matched to a gene; V was cut back by 8 bases and J by 1 base. The germline gives CDR1 MDHEN, CDR2 SYDVKM. The CDR3 DNA follows: TGTGCCAGCGCGGGAGGGCCATCGTGGGGCACAGATACGCAGTATTTT. Amino acids: CASAGGPSWGTDTQYF. The full variable domain, in which reference TRBV28 and TRBJ2-3 provide the parts outside the CDR3, is DVKVTQSSRYLVKRTGEKVFLECVQDMDHENMFWYRQDPGLGLRLIYFSYDVKMKEKGDIPEGYSVSREKKERFSLILESASTNQTSMYLCASAGGPSWGTDTQYFGPGTRLTVL.

The genes are TRBV21-1 and TRBJ1-2; TRBD1 is taken as the D call from the table, unchecked against the DNA. TRBV21-1 is a listed pseudogene. The CDR3 sequence is 19 residues long. CDR3 nucleotide sequence: TGTGCCAGCAGCAAACCTAACGAATATTTCCCGGGACAGGACTATGGCTACACCTTC. Its translation is CASSKPNEYFPGQDYGYTF.

This chain joins TRBV25-1 and TRBJ2-3; either TRBD1 or TRBD2 may supply D (5 bases each). CDR3 length: 14 amino acids. Germline CDR1 reads MGHDK; CDR2 reads SYGVNS. V shed 8 bases and J shed 0 bases, with 12 bases lying between them. In DNA form, the CDR3 reads TGTGCCAGCGCCTCGGGGCTCAGCACAGATACGCAGTATTTT. Its translation: CASASGLSTDTQYF.